This TCR beta chain appears in the sequencing data of a study of identical twins' blood T cells. Study-level findings and limits: V gene usage reportedly matched far better within twin pairs than unrelated donors.

About this clonotype: Its antigen is unidentified.

The germline CDR1 and CDR2 sequences are SGHRS and YFSETQ. The CDR3 sequence is 13 residues long. Trimming took 1 base from V and 4 from J, leaving 8 bases between them. From the 5' RACE reads, TCRdb called clonotypes with MiXCR, one entry per CDR3 protein. The table lists about 370,000 distinct CDR3 sequences, 28% of them singletons, with 6% to 7% in the top ten. This chain links TRBV5-1 with TRBJ1-1, with D unclear. The TCR sequence derives from a woman aged 18-49 years in good health. Sequencing was done on a sample of PBMCs. CDR3 protein: CASSLTALTEAFF. The CDR3 region has the DNA TGCGCCAGCAGCTTGACAGCTCTCACTGAAGCTTTCTTT. Complete variable domain (other parts from reference TRBV5-1 and TRBJ1-1): KAGVTQTPRYLIKTRGQQVTLSCSPISGHRSVSWYQQTPGQGLQFLFEYFSETQRNKGNFPGRFSGRQFSNSRSEMNVSTLELGDSALYLCASSLTALTEAFFGQGTRLTVV.